This TCR beta chain was sequenced in a study of blood T cell repertoires in COVID-19. Study information: Sample material is recorded as cDNA or gDNA derived from T cells, B-cell-depleted T cells, or PBMCs.

Libraries were prepared by immunoSEQ multiplex PCR; TCRdb keeps only in-frame clonotypes and omits some of them. The top ten clones hold 1.4% to 1.5% of a sample with 350,000 to 500,000 clones, approximately 90% of them seen once. Enrolled through a virtual design, the participants were between roughly 18 and 95 years of age and came from about two dozen US areas. Before they entered the study, exposed participants had met a COVID-19 case within 2 weeks. Germline-derived CDR1 and CDR2 are SGHRS and YFSETQ. J was trimmed by 6 bases and V by 3 bases; bases with no gene match: 10. The CDR3 runs 16 residues.

The source is a woman between 18 and 30 years old who had been exposed to COVID-19. The chain joins TRBV5-1 to TRBJ2-7; 12 nucleotides align to TRBD1. The sample was PBMCs or T cells enriched from blood (not recorded which). The CDR3 coding sequence is TGCGCCAGCAGCTCCCGGGACAGGGGGCATCTACGCGAGCAGTACTTC. It encodes CASSSRDRGHLREQYF.